Each of the 5 T cell receptor beta chains below was sequenced from the same sample in a study of shared clonotypes between healthy human individuals. TCRdb's copy holds only in-frame clones and misses some; the assay was immunoSEQ multiplex PCR. Of 1.4 million or so clones listed, about 98.5% are singletons. Sequencing input: naive CD4+ T cells sorted from blood. The sample's subset: CD45RA+ positively selected. Receptor source: a man aged 25 to 40 in good health.

DNA of the CDR3: TGTGCCAGCAGTACAATCAGGACCTACGAGCAGTACTTC. It encodes CASSTIRTYEQYF. The rearrangement uses TRBV28 and TRBJ2-7, with D unresolved. V was clipped by 5 bases and J by 2 bases, with 10 bases between them. Germline V gene sequence: CDR1 MDHEN, CDR2 SYDVKM. This CDR3 comprises 13 residues.

A single count supports this clone. The chain carries TRBV5-1 and TRBJ2-1; 11 nucleotides match TRBD2. Germline-derived CDR1 and CDR2 are SGHRS and YFSETQ. This CDR3 has 16 amino acids. With V trimmed by 0 bases and J by 8 bases, 7 bases remained unmatched. CDR3 bases: TGCGCCAGCAGCTTGGTTGGCACTAGCGGGAGCGATGAGCAGTTCTTC. Translation: CASSLVGTSGSDEQFF.

This clone was found once. This chain links TRBV6-4 with TRBJ1-2, with a possible D match to TRBD1 (5 bases). Germline-derived CDR1 and CDR2 are MRHNA and SNTAGT. V gave up 3 bases and J gave up 8 bases, with 13 bases separating them. This CDR3 contains 13 residues. The DNA of the CDR3 is TGTGCCAGCAGTGAGGGCTCAGGGACGGGCTACACCTTC. Protein product: CASSEGSGTGYTF.

This clone was recorded only once. The same CDR3 also results from other DNA sequences found in this sample. V is TRBV5-1 and J is TRBJ2-7; tentatively, D is TRBD1 or TRBD2 (5 bases each). The CDR3 covers 14 residues. Deletions cut 2 bases from V and 1 base from J, with 10 bases between. Germline V CDR1 and CDR2: SGHRS, YFSETQ. The CDR3 is CASSFGGDSYEQYF. Here the CDR3 DNA reads TGCGCCAGCAGCTTTGGGGGTGATTCCTACGAGCAGTACTTC.

V gene TRBV18 combines with J gene TRBJ2-2; TRBD1 or TRBD2 may be the D gene (5 bases each). Trimming took off 1 base at V and 6 bases at J, with 15 bases between the two ends. Looked up from germline, CDR1 is KGHSH and CDR2 is LQKENI. The CDR3 is 16 amino acids. The CDR3 reads CASSPRLGDNSGELFF. CDR3 bases: TGTGCCAGCTCACCACGGCTGGGGGATAATTCCGGGGAGCTGTTTTTT.